A single sample gave rise to the 15 T cell receptor beta chains below, sequenced in a study of shared T cell receptors in the human thymus. This table comes from immunoSEQ multiplex PCR, and its TCRdb copy is limited to in-frame clones, with some not included. The table records 450,000 to 650,000 clones, approximately 78% of them present only once. These records were also assigned to another study, of human thymus T cells.

The sequenced sample consisted of thymocytes. The receptors originated from a boy under two years old with a congenital heart defect.

This clone was counted only a few times. The gene calls are TRBV4-2 and TRBJ1-2, with 9 bases aligning to TRBD1. Germline V CDR1 and CDR2: LGHNA, YNFKEQ. Unmatched junction bases numbered 4, after V lost 1 base and J lost 7 bases. This CDR3 region has 14 residues. CDR3 amino acids: CASSQGGDRAGYTF. CDR3 coding DNA: TGTGCCAGCAGCCAAGGGGGGGACAGGGCTGGCTACACCTTC.

The chain joins TRBV5-1 to TRBJ2-1; 14 nucleotides match TRBD2. V trimming: 4 bases; J trimming: 9 bases; junction bases outside the gene matches: 6. The CDR3 consists of 15 residues. Looked up from germline, CDR1 is SGHRS and CDR2 is YFSETQ. The CDR3 DNA reads as TGCGCCAGCAGCCCACCGGGACTAGCGGGAGTTGAGCAGTTCTTC. Its translation: CASSPPGLAGVEQFF.

This chain joins TRBV5-6 and TRBJ2-3; 8 bases align to TRBD2. In germline, CDR1 is SGHDT, CDR2 YYEEEE. The CDR3 covers 14 residues. J lost 4 bases, V lost 1 base, and 2 bases had no gene match. CDR3 in DNA: TGTGCCAGCAGCTTGTGGCGGGAGGCAGATACGCAGTATTTT. Translated, it gives CASSLWREADTQYF.

J is TRBJ2-7 and V is TRBV14; tentative D call: TRBD1 (6 bases). V was trimmed by 4 bases and J by 4 bases, leaving 17 bases between them. CDR1 SGHDN and CDR2 FVKESK come from the germline V gene. The CDR3 spans 15 residues. CDR3 loop: CASSLNQGKGYEQYF. CDR3 nucleotide sequence: TGTGCCAGCAGCCTAAACCAGGGGAAGGGGTACGAGCAGTACTTC.

This clone was counted a single time. The V gene is TRBV5-1, the J gene TRBJ2-5; D unresolved. The DNA end lines up better with TRBJ2-7; the J call may be wrong. From germline, CDR1 is SGHRS and CDR2 YFSETQ. The CDR3 runs 14 residues. The CDR3 protein is CASSQAFGPYEQYF. The CDR3 region has the DNA TGCGCCAGCAGCCAGGCCTTTGGGCCCTACGAGCAGTACTTC.

In regard to this clone: One junction end does not reproduce the germline sequence, and a read error may be involved. V is TRBV29-1 and J is TRBJ2-1; 13 bases are shared with TRBD2. Germline V gene lookup returns CDR1 SQVTM and CDR2 ANQGSEA. This CDR3 region has 16 residues. The CDR3 protein is CSVKGLAGESYNGQFF. The DNA for the CDR3 is TGCAGCGTGAAAGGACTAGCGGGAGAATCCTACAATGGGCAGTTCTTC.

The chain recombines TRBV10-3 with TRBJ1-2, with unresolved D. Trimming took off 4 bases at V and 4 bases at J, with 16 bases between the two ends. Germline V gene lookup returns CDR1 ENHRY and CDR2 SYGVKD. The CDR3 length is 15 residues. The CDR3 nucleotides read TGTGCCATCAGTGGGGGAGGCCCCCCGGGCTATGGCTACACCTTC. Its protein is CAISGGGPPGYGYTF.

The J gene is TRBJ2-2, the V gene TRBV7-9; a possible D gene is TRBD2 (6 bases). V was shortened by 4 bases and J by 5 bases, with 23 bases between the two germline ends. In germline, CDR1 is SEHNR, CDR2 FQNEAQ (reference sequence). CDR3 size: 18 residues. In DNA form, the CDR3 reads TGTGCCAGCAGCTCGGGTACTAACGGGACTCACCGAACCGGGGAGCTGTTTTTT. This sequence encodes CASSSGTNGTHRTGELFF.

This clone has only a few counts. The chain has TRBV4-3 and TRBJ2-1, with D unresolved. Germline CDR1 and CDR2: LGHNA and YSLEER. V was shortened by 0 bases and J by 0 bases, with 9 bases between the two germline ends. This CDR3 is 16 amino acids long. CDR3 DNA: TGCGCCAGCAGCCAAGACCTGCTAAGCTCCTACAATGAGCAGTTCTTC. Translation: CASSQDLLSSYNEQFF.

Here the CDR3 DNA reads TGTGCCAGCAGCCAAGATCCGCTAGCGGGAGGTCTCACAGATACGCAGTATTTT. This translates into CASSQDPLAGGLTDTQYF. The V call is TRBV4-2, the J call TRBJ2-3, with 11 nucleotides matching TRBD2. The germline gives CDR1 LGHNA, CDR2 YNFKEQ. V shed 0 bases and J 2 bases; nucleotides not matched to a gene: 7. The CDR3 runs 18 residues.

V is TRBV21-1 and J is TRBJ1-1. TRBV21-1 is assigned pseudogene status. This CDR3 has 16 residues. The CDR3: CASSKGGGRASSEAFF. In DNA form, the CDR3 reads TGTGCCAGCAGCAAAGGGGGGGGCAGAGCGTCTTCTGAAGCTTTCTTT.

The rearrangement uses TRBV7-9 and TRBJ2-1; 10 bases map to TRBD1. CDR1 and CDR2 (germline): SEHNR, FQNEAQ (reference sequence). This CDR3 is built from 15 residues. V was clipped by 1 base and J by 7 bases; unmatched bases: 4. CDR3 loop: CASSLVGQGRNEQFF. The CDR3 DNA reads TGTGCCAGCAGCTTAGTGGGACAGGGGAGAAATGAGCAGTTCTTC.

As regards this clone: Relative to the germline gene, one junction end is altered; a read error may explain this. This sequence joins TRBV9 and TRBJ2-5; D perhaps matches TRBD2 (6 bases). Germline CDR1 and CDR2: SGDLS and YYNGEE. The length of the CDR3 is 16 residues. In DNA form, the CDR3 reads TGTGCCAGCAGCGTAGGTGGAAAGCGGGCTCAAGAGGCCCAGTACTTC. Translated, it gives CASSVGGKRAQEAQYF.

The rearrangement joins TRBV28 to TRBJ1-5, with D tentatively TRBD1 (5 bases). Between the trimmed V and J ends, which lost 4 bases and 3 bases, there was a span of 16 bases. CDR1 is MDHEN and CDR2 is SYDVKM in the germline V gene. CDR3 size: 16 residues. DNA for the CDR3: TGTGCCAGCAGTTATCCCTCGGTCAGGGTCAATCAGCCCCAGCATTTT. Its translation is CASSYPSVRVNQPQHF.

This clone appeared a few times. J is TRBJ2-2 and V is TRBV5-1, with TRBD1 as a possible D gene (5 bases). CDR1 and CDR2 (germline): SGHRS, YFSETQ. CDR3 length: 17 amino acids. V shed 0 bases and J shed 4 bases, with 16 bases lying between them. CDR3: CASSLAVQGRCTGELFF. The CDR3 DNA sequence: TGCGCCAGCAGCTTGGCGGTCCAGGGCCGATGCACCGGGGAGCTGTTTTTT.